This T cell receptor (beta chain) was profiled in a study of shared clonotypes between healthy human individuals. The CDR3 has 13 residues. The germline V gene has CDR1 SQVTM and CDR2 ANQGSEA. Trimming pared 5 bases from V and 0 bases from J, leaving 11 bases between. The table came from immunoSEQ multiplex PCR; TCRdb's copy has only in-frame clones and leaves some out. Found here are roughly 590,000 clones, 95% to 96% of them singletons; the top ten hold about 0.11%. CD45RO-negative, CCR7-positively selected cells formed the naive CD8 fraction, excluding terminally differentiated effector memory CD45RA+ cells.

Sequenced: naive CD8+ T cells sorted from blood. V and J are TRBV29-1 and TRBJ2-7; weak D call: TRBD1 (5 bases). The sequence was collected from a woman aged 25 to 39 in good health. CDR3 coding DNA: TGCAGCGTTATGACAGACGCCTCCTACGAGCAGTACTTC. Translation gives CSVMTDASYEQYF.